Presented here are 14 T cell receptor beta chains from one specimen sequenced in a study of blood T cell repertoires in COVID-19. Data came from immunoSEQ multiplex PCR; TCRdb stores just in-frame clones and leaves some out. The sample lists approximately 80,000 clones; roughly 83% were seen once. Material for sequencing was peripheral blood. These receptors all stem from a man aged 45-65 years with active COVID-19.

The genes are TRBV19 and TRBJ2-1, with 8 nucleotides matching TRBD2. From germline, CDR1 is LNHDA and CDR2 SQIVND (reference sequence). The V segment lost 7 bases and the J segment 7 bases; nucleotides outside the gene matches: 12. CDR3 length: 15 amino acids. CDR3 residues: CASTRGGGPRNEQFF. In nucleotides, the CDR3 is TGTGCCAGTACTCGGGGCGGGGGGCCCAGGAATGAGCAGTTCTTC.

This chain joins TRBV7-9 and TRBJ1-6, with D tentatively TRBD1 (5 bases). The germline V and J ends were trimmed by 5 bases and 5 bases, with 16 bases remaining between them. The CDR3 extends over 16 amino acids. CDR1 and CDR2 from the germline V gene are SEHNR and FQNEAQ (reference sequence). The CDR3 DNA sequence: TGTGCCAGCAGCAAACAGGCGCTCTTGGATAATTCACCCCTCCACTTT. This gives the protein CASSKQALLDNSPLHF. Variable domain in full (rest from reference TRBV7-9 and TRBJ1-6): DTGVSQNPRHKITKRGQNVTFRCDPISEHNRLYWYRQTLGQGPEFLTYFQNEAQLEKSRLLSDRFSAERPKGSFSTLEIQRTEQGDSAMYLCASSKQALLDNSPLHFGNGTRLTVT.

The CDR3 DNA is TGTGCCAGCAGCGTTGGGACAGGGCCCAATCAGCCCCAGCATTTT. This encodes CASSVGTGPNQPQHF. The chain has TRBV7-8 and TRBJ1-5; 9 bases match TRBD1. The CDR3 has 15 amino acids. J lost 3 bases, V lost 5 bases, and 5 bases had no gene match. Germline values: CDR1 SGHVS, CDR2 FQNEAQ.

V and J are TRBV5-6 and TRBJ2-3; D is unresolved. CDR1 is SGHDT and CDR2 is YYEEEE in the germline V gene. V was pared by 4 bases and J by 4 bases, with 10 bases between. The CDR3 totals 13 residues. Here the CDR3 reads CASSLERADTQYF. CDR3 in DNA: TGTGCCAGCAGCCTAGAACGCGCAGATACGCAGTATTTT.

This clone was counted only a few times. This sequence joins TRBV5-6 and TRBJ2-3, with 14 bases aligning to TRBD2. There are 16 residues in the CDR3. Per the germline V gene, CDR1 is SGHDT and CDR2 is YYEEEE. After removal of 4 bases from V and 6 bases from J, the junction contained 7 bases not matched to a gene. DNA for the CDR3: TGTGCCAGCAGCCTGAGACTAGCGGGAGGGTTGGATACGCAGTATTTT. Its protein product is CASSLRLAGGLDTQYF.

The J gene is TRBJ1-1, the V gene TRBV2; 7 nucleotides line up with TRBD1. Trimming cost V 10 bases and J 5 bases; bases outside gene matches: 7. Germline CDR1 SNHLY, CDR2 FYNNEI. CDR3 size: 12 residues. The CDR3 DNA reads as TGTGCCACCATTACGACAGGGACTGAAGCTTTCTTT. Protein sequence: CATITTGTEAFF. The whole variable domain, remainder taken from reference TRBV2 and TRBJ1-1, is EPEVTQTPSHQVTQMGQEVILRCVPISNHLYFYWYRQILGQKVEFLVSFYNNEISEKSEIFDDQFSVERPDGSNFTLKIRSTKLEDSAMYFCATITTGTEAFFGQGTRLTVV.

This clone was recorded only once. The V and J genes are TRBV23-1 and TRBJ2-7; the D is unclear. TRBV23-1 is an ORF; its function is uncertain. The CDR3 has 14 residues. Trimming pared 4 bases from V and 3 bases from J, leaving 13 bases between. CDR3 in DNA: TGCGCCAGCAGTCCCAAGCCGATATACTACGAGCAGTACTTC. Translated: CASSPKPIYYEQYF.

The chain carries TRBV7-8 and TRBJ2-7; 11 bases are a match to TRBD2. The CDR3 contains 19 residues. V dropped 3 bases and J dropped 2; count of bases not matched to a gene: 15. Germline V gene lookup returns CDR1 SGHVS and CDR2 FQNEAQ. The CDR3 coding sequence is TGTGCCAGCAGCTTGGAGACTAGCGGGACACTACCTTCCCCCTACGAGCAGTACTTC. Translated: CASSLETSGTLPSPYEQYF.

The CDR3 bases are TGTGCCAGTACTACCCCAGCGGGAAACACCATATATTTT. Its protein product is CASTTPAGNTIYF. This chain joins TRBV19 and TRBJ1-3, with unresolved D. Looked up from germline, CDR1 is LNHDA and CDR2 is SQIVND (reference sequence). The CDR3 contains 13 residues. With 7 bases removed from V and 4 bases from J, the gap between germline ends came to 11 bases.

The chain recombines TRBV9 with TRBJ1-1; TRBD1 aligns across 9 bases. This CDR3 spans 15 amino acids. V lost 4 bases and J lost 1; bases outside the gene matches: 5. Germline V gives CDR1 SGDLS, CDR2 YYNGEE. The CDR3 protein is CASSPRDRENTEAFF. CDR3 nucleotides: TGTGCCAGCAGCCCGCGGGACAGGGAGAACACTGAAGCTTTCTTT.

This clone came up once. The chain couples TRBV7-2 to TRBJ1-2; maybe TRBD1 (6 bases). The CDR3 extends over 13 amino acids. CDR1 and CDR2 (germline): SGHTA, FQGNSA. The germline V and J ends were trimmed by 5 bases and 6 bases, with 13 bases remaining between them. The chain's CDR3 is CASSQQRTDGYTF. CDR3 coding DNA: TGTGCCAGCAGCCAACAACGGACAGATGGCTACACCTTC. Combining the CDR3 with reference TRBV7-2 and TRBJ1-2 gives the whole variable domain GAGVSQSPSNKVTEKGKDVELRCDPISGHTALYWYRQSLGQGLEFLIYFQGNSAPDKSGLPSDRFSAERTGGSVSTLTIQRTQQEDSAVYLCASSQQRTDGYTFGSGTRLTVV.

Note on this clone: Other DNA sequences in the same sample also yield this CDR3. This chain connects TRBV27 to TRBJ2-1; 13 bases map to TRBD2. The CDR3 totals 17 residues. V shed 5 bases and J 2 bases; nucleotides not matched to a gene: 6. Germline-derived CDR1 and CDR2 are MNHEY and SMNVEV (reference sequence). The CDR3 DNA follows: TGTGCCAGCAGTCCGAGGACTAGCGGGAGAGCCTACAATGAGCAGTTCTTC. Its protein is CASSPRTSGRAYNEQFF.

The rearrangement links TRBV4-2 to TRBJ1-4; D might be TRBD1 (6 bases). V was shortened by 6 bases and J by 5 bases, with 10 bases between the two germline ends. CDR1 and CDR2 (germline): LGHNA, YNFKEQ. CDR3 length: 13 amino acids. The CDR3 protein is CASRRGGNEKLFF. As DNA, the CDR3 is TGTGCCAGCAGAAGGGGGGGGAATGAAAAACTGTTTTTT.

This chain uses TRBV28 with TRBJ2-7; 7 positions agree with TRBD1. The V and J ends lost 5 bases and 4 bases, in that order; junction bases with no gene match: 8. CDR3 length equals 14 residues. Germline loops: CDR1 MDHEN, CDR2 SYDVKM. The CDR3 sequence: CASSPGQKFYEQYF. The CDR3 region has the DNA TGTGCCAGCAGTCCGGGACAGAAATTTTACGAGCAGTACTTC.